This passage covers 29 T cell receptor beta chains from one sample sequenced in a study of T cell changes during pregnancy in multiple sclerosis. Sequenced by immunoSEQ multiplex PCR; TCRdb stores in-frame clones only, minus some. The sample shows about 73,000 clones, around nine tenths of them seen only once. The sample in question was peripheral blood, obtained in the second trimester of pregnancy. All receptors come from a female donor in good health, enrolled as a control in a pregnancy study.

This rearrangement joins TRBV25-1 to TRBJ2-2; a weak D match, TRBD1 (6 bases). Germline CDR1 is MGHDK and CDR2 is SYGVNS. Trimming stripped 6 bases from V and 6 bases from J, with 17 bases between. The CDR3 has 15 residues. CDR3 sequence (DNA): TGTGCCAGCAGAAGGGACAACGGGGCAGCCGGGGAGCTGTTTTTT. Translated, it gives CASRRDNGAAGELFF.

The chain carries TRBV7-6 and TRBJ2-3; 8 bases align to TRBD2. CDR3 size: 15 residues. Germline V gives CDR1 SGHVS, CDR2 FNYEAQ. Trimming removed 5 bases from V and 6 bases from J; junction bases left unmatched: 10. In nucleotides, the CDR3 is TGTGCCAGCAGCCGGAGGTTAGCGGGGAGTGATACGCAGTATTTT. This gives the protein CASSRRLAGSDTQYF. The whole variable domain, remainder taken from reference TRBV7-6 and TRBJ2-3, is GAGVSQSPRYKVTKRGQDVALRCDPISGHVSLYWYRQALGQGPEFLTYFNYEAQQDKSGLPNDRFSAERPEGSISTLTIQRTEQRDSAMYRCASSRRLAGSDTQYFGPGTRLTVL.

The chain has TRBV10-3 and TRBJ1-2; TRBD1 matches 8 bases. J lost 4 bases, V lost 5 bases, and 12 bases had no gene match. Germline V gene lookup returns CDR1 ENHRY and CDR2 SYGVKD. The CDR3 length is 16 residues. In nucleotides, the CDR3 is TGTGCCATCAGTCCTTACTCGACAGGGGATCCCTATGGCTACACCTTC. Translation gives CAISPYSTGDPYGYTF.

The rearrangement links TRBV29-1 to TRBJ1-3; 7 bases line up with TRBD1. The CDR3 extends over 14 amino acids. After removal of 4 bases from V and 0 bases from J, the junction contained 3 bases not matched to a gene. Germline values: CDR1 SQVTM, CDR2 ANQGSEA. The DNA of the CDR3 is TGCAGCGTTGCTCAGGGGGGCTCTGGAAACACCATATATTTT. It is translated as CSVAQGGSGNTIYF.

The chain carries TRBV9 and TRBJ1-3, with no clear D. From germline, CDR1 is SGDLS and CDR2 YYNGEE. This CDR3 has 15 residues. V gave up 0 bases and J gave up 1 base, with 8 bases separating them. The CDR3: CASSVESGSGNTIYF. CDR3 nucleotide sequence: TGTGCCAGCAGCGTAGAATCGGGATCTGGAAACACCATATATTTT. Combining the CDR3 with reference TRBV9 and TRBJ1-3 gives the whole variable domain DSGVTQTPKHLITATGQRVTLRCSPRSGDLSVYWYQQSLDQGLQFLIQYYNGEERAKGNILERFSAQQFPDLHSELNLSSLELGDSALYFCASSVESGSGNTIYFGEGSWLTVV.

This chain joins TRBV2 and TRBJ1-2, with TRBD1 matching 7 bases. Trimming removed 7 bases from V and 7 bases from J; junction bases left unmatched: 9. The CDR3 contains 13 residues. Germline V gives CDR1 SNHLY, CDR2 FYNNEI. CDR3 in amino acids: CASITDRASGYTF. CDR3 bases: TGTGCCAGCATTACTGACAGGGCGAGTGGCTACACCTTC.

The chain combines TRBV7-2 with TRBJ1-4; weak D call: TRBD1 (6 bases). This CDR3 is 13 amino acids long. Trimming removed 3 bases from V and 7 bases from J, with 9 bases in between. The V gene's germline CDR1 is SGHTA and CDR2 FQGNSA. The DNA for the CDR3 is TGTGCCAGCAGCTTGACCAGGGGTGAAAAACTGTTTTTT. Translation: CASSLTRGEKLFF.

The chain recombines TRBV7-9 with TRBJ2-2; 7 bases agree with TRBD1. Germline assignment: CDR1 SEHNR and CDR2 FQNEAQ (reference sequence). CDR3 length: 14 amino acids. The J segment lost 10 bases and the V segment lost 5 bases, leaving 10 bases of the junction unmatched. In DNA, the CDR3 is TGTGCCAGCAGCCCGGGGACAGCCGTCGAGGAGCTGTTTTTT. It encodes CASSPGTAVEELFF.

V is TRBV28 and J is TRBJ2-5; 8 bases line up with TRBD1. This CDR3 is 15 amino acids long. Germline values: CDR1 MDHEN, CDR2 SYDVKM. V dropped 4 bases and J dropped 4; count of bases not matched to a gene: 8. The CDR3 DNA reads as TGTGCCAGCAGTTCTGGACAGGGAATAGTAGAGACCCAGTACTTC. Protein: CASSSGQGIVETQYF.

V is TRBV4-3 and J is TRBJ2-7; 7 positions match TRBD1. The CDR3 runs 14 residues. The germline gives CDR1 LGHNA, CDR2 YSLEER. V trimming: 1 base; J trimming: 5 bases; junction bases outside the gene matches: 5. The CDR3 loop is CASSQAPTGNEQYF. CDR3 DNA: TGCGCCAGCAGCCAAGCGCCGACAGGGAACGAGCAGTACTTC.

V is TRBV5-1 and J is TRBJ2-2; the D gene is possibly TRBD2 (5 bases). The CDR3 extends over 14 amino acids. The germline V and J ends were trimmed by 5 bases and 2 bases, with 10 bases remaining between them. Germline V gene lookup returns CDR1 SGHRS and CDR2 YFSETQ. DNA for the CDR3: TGCGCCAGCAGGACTAACGGAAACACCGGGGAGCTGTTTTTT. Translating gives CASRTNGNTGELFF.

The chain employs TRBV29-1 and TRBJ2-5, with D possibly being TRBD1 (6 bases). The end of the DNA is better explained by TRBJ2-7, so the J call may be wrong. This CDR3 has 14 amino acids. Germline CDR1 SQVTM, CDR2 ANQGSEA. As DNA, the CDR3 is TGCAGCGTTCGGGGCAGGGGCAACTCCTACGAGCAGTACTTC. It encodes CSVRGRGNSYEQYF.

This sequence joins TRBV7-2 and TRBJ1-1; 12 bases fit TRBD1. J lost 8 bases, V lost 3 bases, and 7 bases had no gene match. Germline CDR1 SGHTA, CDR2 FQGNSA. There are 15 residues in the CDR3. DNA for the CDR3: TGTGCCAGCAGCTTTAAGGGACAGGGGGCGGGCGAAGCTTTCTTT. Encoded protein: CASSFKGQGAGEAFF. Variable domain in full (rest from reference TRBV7-2 and TRBJ1-1): GAGVSQSPSNKVTEKGKDVELRCDPISGHTALYWYRQSLGQGLEFLIYFQGNSAPDKSGLPSDRFSAERTGGSVSTLTIQRTQQEDSAVYLCASSFKGQGAGEAFFGQGTRLTVV.

V and J are TRBV5-4 and TRBJ2-2; 14 nucleotides line up with TRBD2. CDR1 and CDR2 from the germline V gene are SGHNT and YYREEE (reference sequence). This CDR3 has 19 residues. After removal of 4 bases from V and 1 base from J, the junction contained 9 bases not matched to a gene. The CDR3: CASSLSPGLAGENTGELFF. In DNA form, the CDR3 reads TGTGCCAGCAGCCTTTCCCCGGGACTAGCGGGGGAGAACACCGGGGAGCTGTTTTTT.

This clone has only one observation. The V call is TRBV7-8, the J call TRBJ2-5; possible D gene TRBD1, 7 bases. The V gene lost 7 bases and the J gene lost 4 bases, with 19 bases spanning the gap. This CDR3 spans 15 amino acids. Per germline, CDR1 SGHVS and CDR2 FQNEAQ. The CDR3 DNA sequence: TGTGCCAGCACTGCCGCCAGGGGGGCGGGAGAGACCCAGTACTTC. It codes for CASTAARGAGETQYF.

This chain connects TRBV7-2 to TRBJ1-5, with D perhaps matching TRBD1 (6 bases). This CDR3 comprises 14 residues. Germline V gives CDR1 SGHTA, CDR2 FQGNSA. With 3 bases removed from V and 3 bases from J, the gap between germline ends came to 9 bases. In nucleotides, the CDR3 is TGTGCCAGCAGCTTTACAGGGATCAATCAGCCCCAGCATTTT. It encodes CASSFTGINQPQHF.

V usage is TRBV4-3 and J usage is TRBJ1-6; unclear D gene. This CDR3 region has 13 residues. The germline V gene has CDR1 LGHNA and CDR2 YSLEER. The V gene lost 0 bases and the J gene lost 10 bases, with 7 bases spanning the gap. The CDR3 reads CASSQDEWSPLHF. CDR3 DNA: TGCGCCAGCAGCCAAGACGAGTGGTCACCCCTCCACTTT.

V usage is TRBV29-1 and J usage is TRBJ1-2; the match to TRBD1 covers 11 bases. After removal of 5 bases from V and 7 bases from J, the junction contained 6 bases not matched to a gene. Germline V gene lookup returns CDR1 SQVTM and CDR2 ANQGSEA. The CDR3 has 13 amino acids. CDR3 coding DNA: TGCAGCGTTCTACCGGGACAGGGGGTTGGCTACACCTTC. Its protein product is CSVLPGQGVGYTF.

This chain links TRBV15 with TRBJ2-3, with D unclear. Germline V gene lookup returns CDR1 LNHNV and CDR2 YYDKDF (reference sequence). The length of the CDR3 is 14 residues. V lost 0 bases to trimming and J lost 1 base, with 5 bases between them. This CDR3 is CATSRDPGTDTQYF. The DNA for the CDR3 is TGTGCCACCAGCAGAGATCCCGGCACAGATACGCAGTATTTT.

The chain carries TRBV29-1 and TRBJ2-5, with D tentatively TRBD1 (6 bases). The V gene lost 4 bases and the J gene lost 3 bases, with 12 bases spanning the gap. Per germline, CDR1 SQVTM and CDR2 ANQGSEA. The CDR3 runs to 13 residues. As DNA, the CDR3 is TGCAGCGTTGCCAGGGGATGGGAAGAGACCCAGTACTTC. Protein: CSVARGWEETQYF.

The J gene is TRBJ2-7, the V gene TRBV18, with TRBD2 identical over 9 bases. V lost 4 bases, J lost 6 bases, and 4 bases stayed unmatched. CDR1 is KGHSH and CDR2 is LQKENI in the germline V gene. CDR3 size: 13 residues. The CDR3 region is CASSQLSGGEQYF. Here the CDR3 DNA reads TGTGCCAGCTCACAACTTAGCGGGGGCGAGCAGTACTTC. The full variable domain, rest sourced from reference TRBV18 and TRBJ2-7, is NAGVMQNPRHLVRRRGQEARLRCSPMKGHSHVYWYRQLPEEGLKFMVYLQKENIIDESGMPKERFSAEFPKEGPSILRIQQVVRGDSAAYFCASSQLSGGEQYFGPGTRLTVT.

The rearrangement links TRBV7-9 to TRBJ1-5; the match to TRBD1 covers 9 bases. This CDR3 spans 15 amino acids. V lost 5 bases, J lost 4 bases, and 6 bases stayed unmatched. Looked up from germline, CDR1 is SEHNR and CDR2 is FQNEAQ (reference sequence). CDR3 region: CASSPPGTGNQPQHF. The DNA of the CDR3 is TGTGCCAGCAGCCCCCCCGGGACAGGGAATCAGCCCCAGCATTTT.

J is TRBJ1-2 and V is TRBV28; D remains ambiguous. The V gene lost 6 bases and the J gene lost 5 bases, with 7 bases spanning the gap. Germline V gives CDR1 MDHEN, CDR2 SYDVKM. This CDR3 contains 11 residues. The CDR3 DNA reads as TGTGCCAGCAGGTCCTTATATGGCTACACCTTC. This translates into CASRSLYGYTF.

The chain has TRBV5-1 and TRBJ2-3; D is ambiguous. V lost 5 bases to trimming and J lost 6 bases, with 7 bases between them. Germline-derived CDR1 and CDR2 are SGHRS and YFSETQ. The CDR3 length is 11 residues. CDR3 sequence (DNA): TGCGCCAGCAGTCTTCAGGATACGCAGTATTTT. Amino acid sequence: CASSLQDTQYF. The full variable domain, completed using reference TRBV5-1 and TRBJ2-3, is KAGVTQTPRYLIKTRGQQVTLSCSPISGHRSVSWYQQTPGQGLQFLFEYFSETQRNKGNFPGRFSGRQFSNSRSEMNVSTLELGDSALYLCASSLQDTQYFGPGTRLTVL.

V is TRBV6-1 and J is TRBJ1-1; 8 positions agree with TRBD1. CDR3 size: 15 residues. Germline CDR1 is MNHNS and CDR2 is SASEGT. Trimming at V came to 3 bases and at J to 0 bases, leaving 3 bases not matched to a gene. CDR3: CASSDRGRMNTEAFF. In DNA form, the CDR3 reads TGTGCCAGCAGTGACAGGGGGCGGATGAACACTGAAGCTTTCTTT.

V usage is TRBV5-1 and J usage is TRBJ1-1; 7 bases match TRBD1. The germline gives CDR1 SGHRS, CDR2 YFSETQ. Losses at the gene ends were 5 bases for V and 5 bases for J; bases not matched to a gene: 12. The CDR3 covers 15 residues. CDR3 in DNA: TGCGCCAGCAGTATACCCCTGGGACAGACTACTGAAGCTTTCTTT. This gives the protein CASSIPLGQTTEAFF.

V usage is TRBV4-2 and J usage is TRBJ1-4; D gene unclear. The CDR3 is 13 residues long. Trimming left V 4 bases short and J 8 bases short, with 11 bases between. Germline CDR1 is LGHNA and CDR2 is YNFKEQ. The CDR3 loop reads CASSPGWKEKLFF. Here the CDR3 DNA reads TGTGCCAGCAGCCCCGGGTGGAAGGAAAAACTGTTTTTT.

The rearrangement joins TRBV7-6 to TRBJ2-7; D is possibly TRBD1 (6 bases). The CDR3 runs to 15 residues. V lost 5 bases and J 4 bases, leaving 18 bases between the germline ends. Germline V CDR1 and CDR2: SGHVS, FNYEAQ. The CDR3 loop is CASSPGTGIGYEQYF. The CDR3 coding sequence is TGTGCCAGCAGCCCGGGTACAGGGATTGGATACGAGCAGTACTTC.

CDR3: CASSSGQFEAFF. The CDR3 DNA reads TGTGCCAGCAGCTCGGGACAATTTGAAGCTTTCTTT. This sequence joins TRBV7-9 and TRBJ1-1; D perhaps matches TRBD1 (6 bases). The CDR3 sequence is 12 residues long. The V end was cut by 4 bases, the J end by 7 bases, with 10 bases between. Germline-derived CDR1 and CDR2 are SEHNR and FQNEAQ (reference sequence).